This T cell receptor (beta chain) is drawn from a study of breast tumors, draining lymph nodes, adjacent tissues. Study outcomes and limitations: Compared with lymph nodes, tumors were less diverse; compared with nontumor tissue, more. Data fit most tumor T cells coming from lymph node, expanding in tumor. Tumor T cell lymph node origin was a supported hypothesis, not proven.

This clonotype occurred many times. No antigen is known for it. The ends lost 6 bases at V and 3 bases at J; junction bases unmatched: 7. The V gene's germline CDR1 is MNHEY and CDR2 SMNVEV (reference sequence). The CDR3 contains 14 residues. TCRdb reprocessed the multiplex PCR reads via MiXCR and lists one record per CDR3 protein. The table shows 60,000 to 75,000 distinct CDR3 sequences, with less than 60% occurring only once. Sequencing was done on a sample of breast tumor tissue. This chain uses TRBV27 with TRBJ2-7; 8 nucleotides agree with TRBD1. The clonotype originates from a female donor with breast cancer. Some clones in this sample may be carry-over from other donors' samples. The CDR3 spells CASSPRTGSYEQYF. CDR3 nucleotide sequence: TGTGCCAGCAGCCCCCGGACAGGGAGCTACGAGCAGTACTTC.